The 23 T cell receptor beta chains listed next were all sequenced from one sample in a study of blood T cell repertoires in COVID-19. Produced via immunoSEQ multiplex PCR; TCRdb's table is partial and in-frame only. The data contain some 300,000 clones, 89% of them singletons. The material sequenced was PBMCs or T cells enriched from blood (not recorded which). These receptor sequences come from a woman aged 40 to 50 who had recovered from COVID-19.

The chain couples TRBV7-6 to TRBJ2-2, with TRBD2 matching over 9 bases. With 7 bases clipped from V and 7 bases from J, the junction kept 10 bases outside the gene matches. The CDR3 extends over 15 amino acids. CDR1 is SGHVS and CDR2 is FNYEAQ in the germline V gene. The CDR3 protein is CASTTSSGIDGELFF. The DNA for the CDR3 is TGTGCCAGCACTACGTCTAGCGGGATAGACGGGGAGCTGTTTTTT.

The chain recombines TRBV7-3 with TRBJ2-3, with 12 bases lining up with TRBD2. The CDR3 is made up of 16 amino acids. V lost 5 bases, J lost 2 bases, and 5 bases stayed unmatched. Germline loops: CDR1 SGHTA, CDR2 FQGTGA. CDR3 sequence reads: CASSNGLAGFTDTQYF. In nucleotides, the CDR3 is TGTGCCAGCAGCAACGGACTAGCGGGGTTCACAGATACGCAGTATTTT.

This sequence joins TRBV2 and TRBJ1-1, with D possibly matching TRBD1 (5 bases). The germline CDR1 and CDR2 sequences are SNHLY and FYNNEI. The CDR3 runs to 14 residues. V lost 4 bases and J 1 base, leaving 10 bases between the germline ends. In nucleotides, the CDR3 is TGTGCCAGCAGTGCACAGGCTACGAACACTGAAGCTTTCTTT. Protein: CASSAQATNTEAFF. Combining the CDR3 with reference TRBV2 and TRBJ1-1 gives the whole variable domain EPEVTQTPSHQVTQMGQEVILRCVPISNHLYFYWYRQILGQKVEFLVSFYNNEISEKSEIFDDQFSVERPDGSNFTLKIRSTKLEDSAMYFCASSAQATNTEAFFGQGTRLTVV.

This chain uses TRBV6-2 or TRBV6-3 with TRBJ1-5; D gene ambiguous. The CDR3 totals 13 residues. The germline V gene encodes CDR1 MNHEY and CDR2 SVGEGT. Trimming pared 3 bases from V and 1 base from J, leaving 4 bases between. The CDR3 DNA is TGTGCCAGCAGTTATAGAAGCAATCAGCCCCAGCATTTT. This gives the protein CASSYRSNQPQHF.

The chain couples TRBV5-1 to TRBJ1-2, with TRBD1 identical over 7 bases. Germline values: CDR1 SGHRS, CDR2 YFSETQ. After removal of 6 bases from V and 0 bases from J, the junction contained 5 bases not matched to a gene. This CDR3 comprises 14 residues. CDR3 protein: CASTQGPPNYGYTF. The CDR3, as DNA: TGCGCCAGCACACAGGGGCCCCCTAACTATGGCTACACCTTC.

J is TRBJ1-2 and V is TRBV12-3 or TRBV12-4, with a tentative D call TRBD1 (5 bases). V was cut by 3 bases and J by 5 bases, with 10 bases left in between. The CDR3 runs 13 residues. The CDR3: CASSLIGVYGYTF. CDR3 in DNA: TGTGCCAGCAGTTTGATAGGGGTTTATGGCTACACCTTC.

The V call is TRBV15, the J call TRBJ2-7; 7 bases are a match to TRBD1. Losses at the gene ends were 3 bases for V and 5 bases for J; bases not matched to a gene: 13. From germline, CDR1 is LNHNV and CDR2 YYDKDF (reference sequence). CDR3 length: 16 residues. CDR3 loop: CATSREPQGSGDEQYF. The CDR3 DNA is TGTGCCACCAGCAGGGAACCACAGGGGTCGGGCGACGAGCAGTACTTC.

V gene TRBV27 combines with J gene TRBJ2-1, with 8 positions matching TRBD2. Trimming removed 8 bases from V and 2 bases from J; junction bases left unmatched: 8. The germline V gene encodes CDR1 MNHEY and CDR2 SMNVEV (reference sequence). The CDR3 covers 15 residues. The CDR3 here is CASGPLSGAYNEQFF. In DNA, the CDR3 is TGTGCCAGCGGACCTCTTAGCGGGGCCTACAATGAGCAGTTCTTC.

The J gene is TRBJ1-1, the V gene TRBV29-1; D is possibly TRBD1 (5 bases). CDR1 and CDR2 from the germline V gene are SQVTM and ANQGSEA. This CDR3 contains 10 residues. Trimming pared 3 bases from V and 12 bases from J, leaving 11 bases between. The CDR3 region is CSVEWGRTFF. In DNA, the CDR3 is TGCAGCGTTGAGTGGGGGAGGACTTTCTTT. Drawing the rest from reference TRBV29-1 and TRBJ1-1, the complete variable domain is SAVISQKPSRDICQRGTSLTIQCQVDSQVTMMFWYRQQPGQSLTLIATANQGSEATYESGFVIDKFPISRPNLTFSTLTVSNMSPEDSSIYLCSVEWGRTFFGQGTRLTVV.

The CDR3 DNA sequence: TGTGCCAGCAGCGTAGCAGGGACAGGATTTGAGCCCCAGCATTTT. It encodes CASSVAGTGFEPQHF. The chain recombines TRBV9 with TRBJ1-5, with 8 bases aligning to TRBD1. The CDR3 has 15 residues. Per the germline V gene, CDR1 is SGDLS and CDR2 is YYNGEE. The junction had 7 bases not matched to a gene; V was cut back by 0 bases and J by 8 bases.

The chain is built from TRBV28 and TRBJ2-7, with TRBD2 matching 14 bases. The CDR3 contains 12 residues. With 10 bases clipped from V and 12 bases from J, the junction kept 8 bases outside the gene matches. Germline V gene sequence: CDR1 MDHEN, CDR2 SYDVKM. The chain's CDR3 is CANRTSGGFLYF. The CDR3 nucleotides are TGTGCCAACCGGACTAGCGGGGGGTTTCTGTACTTC.

The chain uses TRBV11-2 and TRBJ2-7, with D uncertain. Germline V CDR1 and CDR2: SGHAT, FQNNGV. The CDR3 runs 14 residues. V lost 4 bases to trimming and J lost 0 bases, with 10 bases between them. The chain's CDR3 is CASSSGLASYEQYF. The CDR3 DNA follows: TGTGCCAGCAGCTCTGGTTTGGCCTCCTACGAGCAGTACTTC.

V is TRBV10-2 and J is TRBJ2-5; weak D call: TRBD2 (5 bases). From germline, CDR1 is WSHSY and CDR2 SAAADI. Deletions cut 6 bases from V and 4 bases from J, with 15 bases between. The CDR3 runs to 14 residues. The chain's CDR3 is CASRERGDGETQYF. The CDR3 DNA reads TGCGCCAGCAGGGAACGGGGTGACGGAGAGACCCAGTACTTC.

The chain recombines TRBV5-1 with TRBJ2-7; 7 bases are shared with TRBD2. The CDR3 contains 13 residues. Germline V gene data show CDR1 as SGHRS and CDR2 as YFSETQ. With 7 bases clipped from V and 3 bases from J, the junction kept 7 bases outside the gene matches. CDR3 nucleotides: TGCGCCAGCGGGGGAGGGAGACTCTACGAGCAGTACTTC. The encoded protein is CASGGGRLYEQYF.

The rearrangement uses TRBV11-1 and TRBJ1-1; D remains unclear. Germline V gene data show CDR1 as SGHAT and CDR2 as FQDESV (reference sequence). The CDR3 spans 15 residues. Trimming stripped 2 bases from V and 2 bases from J, with 12 bases between. This chain's CDR3 is CASSLIAGYNTEAFF. CDR3 nucleotide sequence: TGTGCCAGCAGCTTAATTGCGGGTTATAACACTGAAGCTTTCTTT.

The chain uses TRBV2 and TRBJ2-1; maybe TRBD1 (6 bases). CDR3 length: 18 amino acids. The ends were cut back, 2 bases at V and 3 bases at J, with 20 bases in the middle. Germline-derived CDR1 and CDR2 are SNHLY and FYNNEI. The CDR3 here is CASSERGGEISSYNEQFF. As DNA, the CDR3 is TGTGCCAGCAGTGAAAGAGGGGGAGAAATTTCAAGCTACAATGAGCAGTTCTTC.

This chain uses TRBV3-1 (or the pseudogene TRBV3-2) with TRBJ1-4; D uncertain. Germline-derived CDR1 and CDR2 are LGHDT and YNNKEL (reference sequence). V shed 1 base and J shed 3 bases, with 12 bases lying between them. There are 16 residues in the CDR3. The CDR3 protein is CASSQAGGNSNEKLFF. CDR3 bases: TGTGCCAGCAGCCAAGCGGGCGGGAACTCTAATGAAAAACTGTTTTTT.

V usage is TRBV2 and J usage is TRBJ2-5; 8 bases map to TRBD2. Germline CDR1 SNHLY, CDR2 FYNNEI. With V trimmed by 1 base and J by 4 bases, 5 bases remained unmatched. The CDR3 contains 15 residues. CDR3 nucleotide sequence: TGTGCCAGCAGTGAAGGAGGGACTAGAAGAGAGACCCAGTACTTC. It encodes CASSEGGTRRETQYF.

Only a few counts were recorded for this clone. The gene calls are TRBV6-1 and TRBJ2-3; 7 bases line up with TRBD2. Germline V gene data show CDR1 as MNHNS and CDR2 as SASEGT. V trimming: 3 bases; J trimming: 5 bases; junction bases outside the gene matches: 14. The CDR3 spans 17 residues. CDR3 region: CASSEAVGGWKRDTQYF. CDR3 DNA sequence: TGTGCCAGCAGTGAGGCAGTCGGGGGGTGGAAGAGAGATACGCAGTATTTT.

The chain couples TRBV5-1 to TRBJ2-2, with 7 positions matching TRBD2. This CDR3 comprises 16 residues. Germline V gene sequence: CDR1 SGHRS, CDR2 YFSETQ. V shed 3 bases, J shed 2 bases, and the junction held 7 bases outside the gene matches. CDR3 residues: CASSSGLELNTGELFF. The CDR3 DNA sequence: TGCGCCAGCAGCTCTGGACTAGAACTAAACACCGGGGAGCTGTTTTTT.

This rearrangement joins TRBV2 to TRBJ2-1, with TRBD2 as a possible D gene (5 bases). Trimming left V 1 base short and J 1 base short, with 8 bases between. The CDR3 spans 15 residues. The germline V gene has CDR1 SNHLY and CDR2 FYNNEI. CDR3 protein: CASSEVANSYNEQFF. CDR3 in DNA: TGTGCCAGCAGTGAAGTAGCGAATTCCTACAATGAGCAGTTCTTC.

The chain uses TRBV28 and TRBJ2-7, with 8 bases matching TRBD1. CDR1 is MDHEN and CDR2 is SYDVKM in the germline V gene. V shed 6 bases and J 1 base; nucleotides not matched to a gene: 8. The CDR3 covers 15 residues. CDR3 in amino acids: CASSSFRGQSYEQYF. CDR3 bases: TGTGCCAGCAGCTCCTTCAGGGGGCAGTCCTACGAGCAGTACTTC. The whole variable domain, filled in from reference TRBV28 and TRBJ2-7, reads DVKVTQSSRYLVKRTGEKVFLECVQDMDHENMFWYRQDPGLGLRLIYFSYDVKMKEKGDIPEGYSVSREKKERFSLILESASTNQTSMYLCASSSFRGQSYEQYFGPGTRLTVT.

The chain uses TRBV18 and TRBJ2-7, with 14 nucleotides matching TRBD2. The length of the CDR3 is 15 residues. From germline, CDR1 is KGHSH and CDR2 LQKENI. V lost 6 bases and J lost 4; bases outside the gene matches: 5. The CDR3, as DNA: TGTGCCAGCTCTCCCGGGACTAGCGGGAGTTACGAGCAGTACTTC. Translated: CASSPGTSGSYEQYF.